A single sample is the source of the 21 T cell receptor beta chains below, sequenced in a study of T cells in Graves' hyperthyroidism and ophthalmopathy. Researchers amplified the TCR beta CDR3 regions from RNA transcripts. When the TCR CDR3 underwent first-round RT-PCR, the HTBI primer set was used. MiXCR was run by TCRdb on the multiplex PCR reads, yielding one entry per CDR3 protein. This table holds 500,000 to 550,000 distinct CDR3 sequences, less than 25% found once. The source material was blood. All receptors derive from a man aged 18 to 35 with Graves' hyperthyroidism.

There are many counts of this clonotype. V is TRBV13 and J is TRBJ2-2, with TRBD1 matching 8 bases. This CDR3 has 15 residues. V shed 6 bases and J 7 bases; nucleotides not matched to a gene: 10. Germline CDR1 reads PRHDT; CDR2 reads FYEKMQ (reference sequence). CDR3 sequence: CASSTRTGRSGELFF. The CDR3 DNA sequence: TGTGCCAGCAGTACACGGACAGGGCGGAGCGGGGAGCTGTTTTTT. Combining the CDR3 with reference TRBV13 and TRBJ2-2 gives the whole variable domain AAGVIQSPRHLIKEKRETATLKCYPIPRHDTVYWYQQGPGQDPQFLISFYEKMQSDKGSIPDRFSAQQFSDYHSELNMSSLELGDSALYFCASSTRTGRSGELFFGEGSRLTVL.

V gene TRBV27 combines with J gene TRBJ2-2, with D possibly matching TRBD2 (6 bases). Germline V gives CDR1 MNHEY, CDR2 SMNVEV (reference sequence). The CDR3 covers 13 residues. V was trimmed by 5 bases and J by 6 bases, leaving 10 bases between them. For the CDR3, the DNA is TGTGCCAGCAGTATGACTAGTTCCGGGGAGCTGTTTTTT. Encoded protein: CASSMTSSGELFF.

The genes are TRBV28 and TRBJ2-5; tentatively, D is TRBD2 (5 bases). V dropped 5 bases and J dropped 3 bases, with 10 bases sitting between them. The CDR3 runs to 13 residues. Germline CDR1 is MDHEN and CDR2 is SYDVKM. In DNA, the CDR3 is TGTGCCAGCAGTATACGGAGGAAAGAGACCCAGTACTTC. Translation gives CASSIRRKETQYF. The full variable domain, rest sourced from reference TRBV28 and TRBJ2-5, is DVKVTQSSRYLVKRTGEKVFLECVQDMDHENMFWYRQDPGLGLRLIYFSYDVKMKEKGDIPEGYSVSREKKERFSLILESASTNQTSMYLCASSIRRKETQYFGPGTRLLVL.

This clonotype showed up many times. This chain uses TRBV7-8 with TRBJ1-3, with TRBD1 as a possible D gene (6 bases). The V end was cut by 5 bases, the J end by 3 bases, with 11 bases between. This CDR3 contains 14 residues. Germline V lookup: CDR1 SGHVS, CDR2 FQNEAQ. The CDR3 DNA follows: TGTGCCAGCAGCAATCAGGGGAATGGAAACACCATATATTTT. Protein sequence: CASSNQGNGNTIYF.

This chain connects TRBV5-5 to TRBJ1-5, with 7 bases matching TRBD1. The CDR3 runs to 15 residues. Looked up from germline, CDR1 is SGHKS and CDR2 is YYEKEE (reference sequence). The trim removed 4 bases at V and 0 bases at J, leaving 4 bases unmatched. The CDR3: CASSPTGDSNQPQHF. The CDR3, as DNA: TGTGCCAGCAGCCCCACAGGGGATAGCAATCAGCCCCAGCATTTT.

This clonotype showed up many times. The rearrangement joins TRBV12-3 or TRBV12-4 to TRBJ1-2; 9 bases are shared with TRBD1. V dropped 5 bases and J dropped 12; count of bases not matched to a gene: 13. The CDR3 has 14 residues. Written as DNA, the CDR3 is TGTGCCAGCAGTCCATCCCTTAAACAGGGGGCTAACACCTTC. Translating gives CASSPSLKQGANTF.

The rearrangement joins TRBV27 to TRBJ1-2; TRBD1 matches at 7 bases. The V and J ends lost 8 bases and 5 bases, in that order; junction bases with no gene match: 17. This CDR3 comprises 16 residues. Looked up from germline, CDR1 is MNHEY and CDR2 is SMNVEV (reference sequence). The CDR3 DNA reads TGTGCCAGCGTACGGGACAGAGACTCTAAGTTTTATGGCTACACCTTC. It encodes CASVRDRDSKFYGYTF.

This sequence joins TRBV20-1 and TRBJ1-6; 7 bases agree with TRBD1. V gave up 5 bases and J gave up 1 base; unmatched junction bases: 5. CDR3 size: 15 residues. CDR1 is DFQATT and CDR2 is SNEGSKA in the germline V gene (reference sequence). CDR3 DNA sequence: TGCAGTGCTCTAGGGGGCGGGTCCTATAATTCACCCCTCCACTTT. Protein: CSALGGGSYNSPLHF.

The sample holds many counts of this clonotype. This chain links TRBV14 with TRBJ2-5; D call uncertain. The V end lost 3 bases, the J end lost 5 bases, and 16 bases lay between the germline ends. Germline-derived CDR1 and CDR2 are SGHDN and FVKESK. The CDR3 is 15 residues long. The CDR3 protein is CASSHPGLWQETQYF. In DNA form, the CDR3 reads TGTGCCAGCAGCCACCCGGGCCTCTGGCAGGAGACCCAGTACTTC.

This chain connects TRBV6-2 or TRBV6-3 to TRBJ1-2, with D perhaps matching TRBD1 (5 bases). Germline V CDR1 and CDR2: MNHEY, SVGEGT. There are 14 residues in the CDR3. V lost 4 bases and J 3 bases, leaving 12 bases between the germline ends. CDR3 loop: CASSSMGTYYGYTF. Here the CDR3 DNA reads TGTGCCAGCAGTTCTATGGGGACGTACTATGGCTACACCTTC.

The chain has TRBV11-2 and TRBJ2-2; 8 bases are shared with TRBD1. Looked up from germline, CDR1 is SGHAT and CDR2 is FQNNGV. Trimming at V came to 8 bases and at J to 6 bases, leaving 8 bases not matched to a gene. This CDR3 is 14 amino acids long. CDR3 in amino acids: CASGIQGGAGELFF. The DNA for the CDR3 is TGTGCCAGCGGGATACAGGGGGGCGCCGGGGAGCTGTTTTTT.

This chain joins TRBV7-9 and TRBJ2-5, with 10 bases fitting TRBD1. The CDR3 length is 15 residues. The junction had 8 bases not matched to a gene; V was cut back by 5 bases and J by 5 bases. From germline, CDR1 is SEHNR and CDR2 FQNEAQ (reference sequence). This chain's CDR3 is CASSVGATGGETQYF. The DNA for the CDR3 is TGTGCCAGCAGCGTAGGGGCGACAGGGGGCGAGACCCAGTACTTC. Complete variable domain (other parts from reference TRBV7-9 and TRBJ2-5): DTGVSQNPRHKITKRGQNVTFRCDPISEHNRLYWYRQTLGQGPEFLTYFQNEAQLEKSRLLSDRFSAERPKGSFSTLEIQRTEQGDSAMYLCASSVGATGGETQYFGPGTRLLVL.

This clonotype was counted many times. The chain joins TRBV18 to TRBJ2-3, with no clear D. The germline V gene has CDR1 KGHSH and CDR2 LQKENI. This CDR3 region has 13 residues. V dropped 0 bases and J dropped 3 bases, with 4 bases sitting between them. This chain's CDR3 is CASSPPETDTQYF. CDR3 bases: TGTGCCAGCTCACCACCAGAAACAGATACGCAGTATTTT. Filled out from reference TRBV18 and TRBJ2-3, the complete variable domain reads NAGVMQNPRHLVRRRGQEARLRCSPMKGHSHVYWYRQLPEEGLKFMVYLQKENIIDESGMPKERFSAEFPKEGPSILRIQQVVRGDSAAYFCASSPPETDTQYFGPGTRLTVL.

This clonotype was seen repeatedly, ten times or more. V gene TRBV20-1 combines with J gene TRBJ1-2; weak D call: TRBD1 (5 bases). Germline lookup yields CDR1 DFQATT and CDR2 SNEGSKA (reference sequence). Between the trimmed V and J ends, which lost 6 bases and 6 bases, there was a span of 17 bases. The CDR3 sequence is 13 residues long. The CDR3 DNA sequence: TGCAGTGCCTGGGAGGGGCGAGGTGATGGCTACACCTTC. Translated, it gives CSAWEGRGDGYTF.

This clonotype was counted many times. This sequence joins TRBV11-3 and TRBJ2-5; no definite D call. V was pared by 8 bases and J by 5 bases, with 12 bases between. The CDR3 spans 12 residues. Germline V gene lookup returns CDR1 SGHNT and CDR2 YENEEA. The CDR3: CASGASRETQYF. Written as DNA, the CDR3 is TGTGCCAGCGGCGCTAGTCGGGAGACCCAGTACTTC.

This clonotype has ten or more counts. The J gene is TRBJ1-2, the V gene TRBV7-9; D is perhaps TRBD1 (6 bases). Germline V lookup: CDR1 SEHNR, CDR2 FQNEAQ (reference sequence). V was clipped by 4 bases and J by 8 bases, with 14 bases between them. The CDR3 consists of 13 residues. In DNA, the CDR3 is TGTGCCAGCAGCTCGACAGGACTTGCCGGCTACACCTTC. Protein: CASSSTGLAGYTF.

This clonotype has a count of ten or more. This chain links TRBV2 with TRBJ1-2; TRBD1 agrees at 8 bases. V shed 4 bases, J shed 12 bases, and the junction held 19 bases outside the gene matches. CDR1 and CDR2 (germline): SNHLY, FYNNEI. The CDR3 sequence is 16 residues long. In nucleotides, the CDR3 is TGTGCCAGCAGTGGTTTCATAGGGCAGGGGGCGCGAGGCAACACCTTC. Its translation is CASSGFIGQGARGNTF.

This clonotype was seen repeatedly, ten times or more. V gene TRBV12-3 or TRBV12-4 combines with J gene TRBJ2-7, with 8 positions matching TRBD1. This CDR3 region has 14 residues. V gave up 4 bases and J gave up 6 bases; unmatched junction bases: 8. The chain's CDR3 is CASSSYRDRLEQYF. As DNA, the CDR3 is TGTGCCAGCAGTTCTTACCGGGACAGGCTCGAGCAGTACTTC.

There are many counts of this clonotype. The chain employs TRBV5-1 and TRBJ1-1, with 8 bases that match TRBD1. V shed 7 bases and J 4 bases; nucleotides not matched to a gene: 6. The CDR3 totals 13 residues. CDR1 SGHRS and CDR2 YFSETQ come from the germline V gene. The CDR3 is CASRGQGTTEAFF. DNA for the CDR3: TGCGCCAGCCGAGGACAGGGTACCACTGAAGCTTTCTTT.

Ten or more counts support this clonotype. CDR3 in amino acids: CASTNARDEAFF. CDR3 in DNA: TGTGCCAGCACCAACGCGCGGGATGAAGCTTTCTTT. V usage is TRBV6-5 and J usage is TRBJ1-1; D call uncertain. The CDR3 extends over 12 amino acids. CDR1 is MNHEY and CDR2 is SVGAGI in the germline V gene. The ends were cut back, 7 bases at V and 7 bases at J, with 13 bases in the middle.

The chain employs TRBV6-4 and TRBJ2-5; TRBD2 might be the D (5 bases). The CDR3 consists of 13 residues. Trimming shortened V by 6 bases and J by 5 bases, and 13 bases separated the two germline ends. In germline, CDR1 is MRHNA, CDR2 SNTAGT. Here the CDR3 DNA reads TGTGCCAGCAGGTCCGGGAATGGTGAGACCCAGTACTTC. As protein: CASRSGNGETQYF.